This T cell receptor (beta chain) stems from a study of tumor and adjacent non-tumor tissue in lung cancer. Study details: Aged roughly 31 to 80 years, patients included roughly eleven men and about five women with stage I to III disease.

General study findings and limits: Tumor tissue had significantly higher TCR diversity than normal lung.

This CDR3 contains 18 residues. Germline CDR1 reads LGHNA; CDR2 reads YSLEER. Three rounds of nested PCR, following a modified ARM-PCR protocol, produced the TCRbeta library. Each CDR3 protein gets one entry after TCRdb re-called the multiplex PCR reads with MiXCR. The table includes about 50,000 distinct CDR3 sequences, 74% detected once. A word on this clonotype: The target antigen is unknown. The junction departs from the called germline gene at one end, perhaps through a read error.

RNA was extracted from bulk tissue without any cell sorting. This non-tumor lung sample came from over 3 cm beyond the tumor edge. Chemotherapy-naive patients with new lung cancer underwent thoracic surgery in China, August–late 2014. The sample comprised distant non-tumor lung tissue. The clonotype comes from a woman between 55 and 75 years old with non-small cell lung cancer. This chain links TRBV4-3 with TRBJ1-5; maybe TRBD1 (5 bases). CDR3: CASSQYLAKPRGSQPQDF. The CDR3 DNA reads TGCGCCAGCAGCCAATACTTGGCTAAACCTAGGGGATCCCAGCCCCAGGATTTT.